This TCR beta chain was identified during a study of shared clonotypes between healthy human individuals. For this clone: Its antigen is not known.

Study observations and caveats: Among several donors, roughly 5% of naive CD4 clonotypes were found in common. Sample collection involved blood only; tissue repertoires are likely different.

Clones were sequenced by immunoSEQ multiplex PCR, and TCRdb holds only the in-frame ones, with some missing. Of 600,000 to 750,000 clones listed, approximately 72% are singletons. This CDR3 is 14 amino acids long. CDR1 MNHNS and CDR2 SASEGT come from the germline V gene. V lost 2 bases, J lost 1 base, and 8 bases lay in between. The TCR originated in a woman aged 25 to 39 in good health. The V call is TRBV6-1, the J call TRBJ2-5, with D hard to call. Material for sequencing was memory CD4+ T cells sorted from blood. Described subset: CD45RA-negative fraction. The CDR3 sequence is CASSEQSSQETQYF. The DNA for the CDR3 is TGTGCCAGCAGTGAACAGTCGTCCCAAGAGACCCAGTACTTC.